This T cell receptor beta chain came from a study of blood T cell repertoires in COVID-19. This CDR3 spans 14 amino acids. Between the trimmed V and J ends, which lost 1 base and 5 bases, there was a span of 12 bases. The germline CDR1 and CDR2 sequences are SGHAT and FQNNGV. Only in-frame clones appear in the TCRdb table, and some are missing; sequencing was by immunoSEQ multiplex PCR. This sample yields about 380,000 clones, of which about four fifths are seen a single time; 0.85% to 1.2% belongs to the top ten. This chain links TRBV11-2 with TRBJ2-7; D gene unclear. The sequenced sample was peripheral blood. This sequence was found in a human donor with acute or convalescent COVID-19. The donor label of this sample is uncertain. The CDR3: CASSLGTPADEQYF. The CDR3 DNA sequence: TGTGCCAGCAGCTTAGGTACCCCCGCGGACGAGCAGTACTTC.